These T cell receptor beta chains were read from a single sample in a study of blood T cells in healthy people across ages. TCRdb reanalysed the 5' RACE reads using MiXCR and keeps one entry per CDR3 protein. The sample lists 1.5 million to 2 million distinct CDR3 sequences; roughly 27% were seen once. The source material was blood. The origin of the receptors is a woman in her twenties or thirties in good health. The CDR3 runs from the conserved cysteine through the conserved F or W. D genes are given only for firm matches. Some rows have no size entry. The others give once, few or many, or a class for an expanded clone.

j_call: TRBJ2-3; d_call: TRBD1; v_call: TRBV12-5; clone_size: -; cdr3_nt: TGTGCTAGTGGTTTAACAATACAGACAGGGTCAGATACGCAGTATTTT; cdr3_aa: CASGLTIQTGSDTQYF
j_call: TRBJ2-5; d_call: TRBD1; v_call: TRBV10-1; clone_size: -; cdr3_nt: TGCGCCAGCAGCGGGACAGGCAGCCAAGAGACCCAGTACTTC; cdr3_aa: CASSGTGSQETQYF
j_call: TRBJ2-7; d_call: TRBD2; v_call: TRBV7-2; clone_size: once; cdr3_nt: TGTGCCAGCAGCTGGACTAGTGGCGTCAATGAGCAGTACTTC; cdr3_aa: CASSWTSGVNEQYF
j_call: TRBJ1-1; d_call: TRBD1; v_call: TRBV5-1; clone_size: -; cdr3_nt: TGCGCCAGCAGCACCGGGACAGGGGTCGTCGGCACTGAAGCTTTCTTT; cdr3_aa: CASSTGTGVVGTEAFF
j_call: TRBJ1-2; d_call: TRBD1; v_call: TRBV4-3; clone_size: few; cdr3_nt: TGCGCCAGCAGCCAAGATTCGAGACAGGGTTATCTGCGTGGCTACACCTTC; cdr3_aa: CASSQDSRQGYLRGYTF
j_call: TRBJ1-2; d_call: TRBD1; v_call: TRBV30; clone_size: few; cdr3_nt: TGTGCCTGGAGTCATTGGACAGGGGCTAACTATGGCTCCACCTTC; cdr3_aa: CAWSHWTGANYGSTF
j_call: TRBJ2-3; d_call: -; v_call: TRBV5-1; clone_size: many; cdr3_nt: TGTGCCAGCAGTTTACAGACAGATACGCAGTATTTT; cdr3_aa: CASSLQTDTQYF
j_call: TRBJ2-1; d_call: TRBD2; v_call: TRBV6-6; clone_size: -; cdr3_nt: TGTGCCAGCAGTCGTTACATACTAGCGGGGGGGTACAATGAGCAGTTCTTC; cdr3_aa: CASSRYILAGGYNEQFF
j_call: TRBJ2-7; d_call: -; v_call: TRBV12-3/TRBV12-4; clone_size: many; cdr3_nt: TGTGCCAGCAGCTCAACTAGCTACGAGCAGTACTTC; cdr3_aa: CASSSTSYEQYF
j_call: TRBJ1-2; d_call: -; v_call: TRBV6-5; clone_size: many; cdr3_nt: TGTGCCAGCAGTTACCCGGGGTATGGCTACACCTTC; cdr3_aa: CASSYPGYGYTF
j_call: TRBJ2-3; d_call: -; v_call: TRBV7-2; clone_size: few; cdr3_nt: TGTGCCAGCAGCTTAGAAGTTCCAGATACGCAGTATTTT; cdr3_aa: CASSLEVPDTQYF
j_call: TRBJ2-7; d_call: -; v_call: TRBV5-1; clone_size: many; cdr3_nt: TGCGCCAGCAGCTTCCAGGGTGAGAGCCACGAGCAGTACTTC; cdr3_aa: CASSFQGESHEQYF
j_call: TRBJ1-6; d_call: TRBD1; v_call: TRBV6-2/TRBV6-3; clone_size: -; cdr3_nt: TGTGCCAGCAGCCGTGGAGGACAGGGAGAGAGTTCACCCCTCCACTTT; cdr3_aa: CASSRGGQGESSPLHF
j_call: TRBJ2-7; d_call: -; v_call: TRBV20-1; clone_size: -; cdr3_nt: TGCAGTGTTCAGGCAGGGGAGTCCTACGAGCAGTACTTC; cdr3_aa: CSVQAGESYEQYF
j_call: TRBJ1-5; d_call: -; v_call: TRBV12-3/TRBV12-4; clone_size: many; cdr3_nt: TGTGCCAGCAGCTTTGGAGGGGATAGCAATCAGCCCCAGCATTTT; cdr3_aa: CASSFGGDSNQPQHF
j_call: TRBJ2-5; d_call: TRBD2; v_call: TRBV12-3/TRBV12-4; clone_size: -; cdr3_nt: TGTGCCAGCAGTCCCCGGGTTAGCGGGGTTGTTCAGACCCAGTACTTC; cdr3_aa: CASSPRVSGVVQTQYF
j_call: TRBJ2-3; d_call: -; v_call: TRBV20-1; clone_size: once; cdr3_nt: TGCAGTGCTAGTACACCGGGGATCGCAGATACGCAGTATTTT; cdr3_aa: CSASTPGIADTQYF
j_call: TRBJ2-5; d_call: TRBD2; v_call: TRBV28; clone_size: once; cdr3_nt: TGTGCCAGCAGTCAAGCCCTAGCGGTGGTAGAGACCCAGTACTTC; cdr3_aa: CASSQALAVVETQYF
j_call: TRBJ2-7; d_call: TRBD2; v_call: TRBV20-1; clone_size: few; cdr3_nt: TGCAGTGCCCTTTCTAGCGGGAGACCCGTCGAGCAGTACTTC; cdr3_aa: CSALSSGRPVEQYF
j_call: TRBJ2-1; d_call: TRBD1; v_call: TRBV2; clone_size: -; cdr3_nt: TGTGCCAGCAGGAACGAAAGACAGGGGCGAAACCCCTACAATGAGCAGTTCTTC; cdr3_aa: CASRNERQGRNPYNEQFF
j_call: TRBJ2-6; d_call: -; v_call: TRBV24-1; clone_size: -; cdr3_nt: TGTGCCACCAGTGATCCGTACGGGGCCAACGTCCTGACTTTC; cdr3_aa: CATSDPYGANVLTF
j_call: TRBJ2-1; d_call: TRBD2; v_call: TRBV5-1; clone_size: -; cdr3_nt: TGCGCCAGCAGCTTAGCGGGAGGTATATCCTACAATGAGCAGTTCTTC; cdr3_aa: CASSLAGGISYNEQFF
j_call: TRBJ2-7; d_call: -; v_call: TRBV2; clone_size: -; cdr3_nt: TGTGCCAGCAGTGAAGAGGGACTGCTGAGCTCCTACAATGAGCAGTACTTC; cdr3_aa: CASSEEGLLSSYNEQYF
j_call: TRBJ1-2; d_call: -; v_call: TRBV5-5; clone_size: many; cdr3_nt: TGTGCCAGCAGCTTGGGTTGGCGGTATGGCTACACCTTC; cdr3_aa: CASSLGWRYGYTF
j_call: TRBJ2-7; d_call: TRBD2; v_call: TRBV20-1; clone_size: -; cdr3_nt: TGCAGTGCTACCCCGGGACTAGCGGGTCGCTCCTACGAGCAGTACTTC; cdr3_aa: CSATPGLAGRSYEQYF
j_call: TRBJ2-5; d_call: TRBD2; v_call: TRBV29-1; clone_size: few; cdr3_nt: TGCAGCGTTGAGAGGGCGGGGGGAAAGACCCAGTACTTC; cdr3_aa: CSVERAGGKTQYF
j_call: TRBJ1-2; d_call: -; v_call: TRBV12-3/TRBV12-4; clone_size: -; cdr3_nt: TGTGCCAGCCGGTACCAGCCCTATGGCTACACCTTC; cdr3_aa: CASRYQPYGYTF
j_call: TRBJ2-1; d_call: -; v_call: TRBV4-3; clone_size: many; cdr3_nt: TGCGCCAGCAGCCAAGATCCCAAAGCGGTAAGCTCCTACAATGAGCAGTTCTTC; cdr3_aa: CASSQDPKAVSSYNEQFF
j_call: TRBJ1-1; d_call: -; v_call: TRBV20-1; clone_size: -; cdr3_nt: TGCAGTGCTAGAGTACAGGCGAACACTGAAGCTTTCTTT; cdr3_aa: CSARVQANTEAFF
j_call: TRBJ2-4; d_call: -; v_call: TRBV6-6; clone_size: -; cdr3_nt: TGTGCCAGCAGTCCCGAACGGGCCCTGTGGGAGCAGTACTTC; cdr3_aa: CASSPERALWEQYF
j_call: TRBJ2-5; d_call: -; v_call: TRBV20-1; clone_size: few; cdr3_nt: TGCAGTGCTCCCGATTCCAGAGGGCTATACAATGAGCAGTACTTC; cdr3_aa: CSAPDSRGLYNEQYF
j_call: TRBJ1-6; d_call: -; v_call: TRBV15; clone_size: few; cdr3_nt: TGTGCCACCAGCAGAGATCAGAAGAATTCACCCCTCCACTTT; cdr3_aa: CATSRDQKNSPLHF
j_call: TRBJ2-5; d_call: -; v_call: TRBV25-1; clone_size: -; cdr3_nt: TGTGCCAGCAGTGAATTAGGCCTGGGGGCGCGTGAGACCCAGTACTTC; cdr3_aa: CASSELGLGARETQYF
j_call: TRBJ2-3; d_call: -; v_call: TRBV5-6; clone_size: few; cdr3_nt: TGTGCCAGCACCTCTAAACAGGGATCCACAGATACGCAGTATTTT; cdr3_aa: CASTSKQGSTDTQYF
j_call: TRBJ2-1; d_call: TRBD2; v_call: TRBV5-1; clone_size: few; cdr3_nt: TGCACCAGCAGCTCCGGGACTAGTATCGATGAGCAGTTCTTC; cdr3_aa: CTSSSGTSIDEQFF
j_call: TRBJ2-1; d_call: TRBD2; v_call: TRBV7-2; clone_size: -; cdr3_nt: TGTGCCAGCAGCCGACGTCCCGGGACTAGCGGGATGAGGCATGAGCAGTTCTTC; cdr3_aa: CASSRRPGTSGMRHEQFF
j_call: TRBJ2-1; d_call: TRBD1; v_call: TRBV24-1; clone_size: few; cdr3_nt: TGTGCCACCAGTGATGGGGACAGGGGGGTCGGTGAGCAGTTCTTC; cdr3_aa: CATSDGDRGVGEQFF
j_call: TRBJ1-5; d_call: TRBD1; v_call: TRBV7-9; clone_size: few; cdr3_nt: TGTGCCAGCAGCAGGACAGGTATCGATCAGCCCCAGCATTTT; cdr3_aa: CASSRTGIDQPQHF
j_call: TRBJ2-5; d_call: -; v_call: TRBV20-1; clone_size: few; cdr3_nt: TGCAGTGCTAGAGCACAAAGACTAGAACAAGAGACCCAGGACTTC; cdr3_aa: CSARAQRLEQETQDF
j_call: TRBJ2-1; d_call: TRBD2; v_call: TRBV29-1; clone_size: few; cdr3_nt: TGCAGCGTTGCTAGCGGGGGAACCAGATCCTACAATGAGCAGTTCTTC; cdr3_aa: CSVASGGTRSYNEQFF
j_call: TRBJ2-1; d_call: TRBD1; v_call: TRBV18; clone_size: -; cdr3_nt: TGTGCCAGCTCAGCCCGATCTAAGGGACAGGGGATGTCTGAGCAGTTCTTC; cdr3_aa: CASSARSKGQGMSEQFF
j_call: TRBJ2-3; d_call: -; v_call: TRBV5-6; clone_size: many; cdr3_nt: TGTGCCAGCAGCTTGGACGATTGGGCAGATACGCAGTATTTT; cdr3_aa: CASSLDDWADTQYF
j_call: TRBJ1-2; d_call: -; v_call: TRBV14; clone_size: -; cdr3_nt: TGTGCCAGCAGCCAAGACCCGGAGGGTTGTTATGGCTACACCTTC; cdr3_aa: CASSQDPEGCYGYTF
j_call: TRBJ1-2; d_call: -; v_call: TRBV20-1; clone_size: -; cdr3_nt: TGCAGTGCTTCGGTGGCAAAAGAATATGGCTACACCTTC; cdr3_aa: CSASVAKEYGYTF
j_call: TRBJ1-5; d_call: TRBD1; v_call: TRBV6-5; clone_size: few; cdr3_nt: TGTGCCAGCAGTTACACCCCTGTGGGCCCTGACAGGGTTGGAAGCAATCAGCCCCAGCATTTT; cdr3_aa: CASSYTPVGPDRVGSNQPQHF
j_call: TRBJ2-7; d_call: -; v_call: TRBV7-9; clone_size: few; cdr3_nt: TGTGCCAGCAGCCCGGCGGGACAGTTGCACGAGCAGTACTTC; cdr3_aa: CASSPAGQLHEQYF
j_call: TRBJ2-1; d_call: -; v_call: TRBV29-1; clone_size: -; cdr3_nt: TGCAGCGTTGACATTCTGGGGAGTACTGATGAGCAGTTCTTC; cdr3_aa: CSVDILGSTDEQFF
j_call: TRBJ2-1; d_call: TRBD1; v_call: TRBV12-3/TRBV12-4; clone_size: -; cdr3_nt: TGTGCCAGCAGTTTAAGCCGGACAGGGAGGTTCTTC; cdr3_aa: CASSLSRTGRFF
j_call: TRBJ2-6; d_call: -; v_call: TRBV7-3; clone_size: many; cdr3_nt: TGTGCCAGCAGCTTAACAGGGGGGTACTCTGGGGCCAACGTCCTGACTTTC; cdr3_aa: CASSLTGGYSGANVLTF
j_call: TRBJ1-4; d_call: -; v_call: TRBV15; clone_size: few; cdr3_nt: TGTGCCACCAGCAGAGCCACAGCAACTAATGAAAAACTGTTTTTT; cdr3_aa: CATSRATATNEKLFF
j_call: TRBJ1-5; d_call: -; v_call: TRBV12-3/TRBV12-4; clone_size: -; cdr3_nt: TGTGCCAGCACCTCGAGCGGAGACAATCAGCCCCAGCATTTT; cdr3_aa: CASTSSGDNQPQHF
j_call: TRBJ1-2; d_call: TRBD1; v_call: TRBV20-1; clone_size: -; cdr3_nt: TGCAGTGCCCGGACAGGGGCGGAAGGCTATGGCTACACCTTC; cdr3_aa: CSARTGAEGYGYTF
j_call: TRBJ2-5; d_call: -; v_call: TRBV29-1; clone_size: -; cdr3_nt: TGCAGCGTTGGAACTAGTTGGATATCCCAAGAGACCCAGTACTTC; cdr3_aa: CSVGTSWISQETQYF
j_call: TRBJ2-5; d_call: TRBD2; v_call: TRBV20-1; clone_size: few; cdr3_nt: TGCAGTGCTTCAGACGGGGGAGGGTACCAAGAGACCCAGTACTTC; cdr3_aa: CSASDGGGYQETQYF
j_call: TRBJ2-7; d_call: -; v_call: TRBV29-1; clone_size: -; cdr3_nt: TGCAGCGCCGGCGTTGGCTCCTGGGAGCAGTACTTC; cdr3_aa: CSAGVGSWEQYF
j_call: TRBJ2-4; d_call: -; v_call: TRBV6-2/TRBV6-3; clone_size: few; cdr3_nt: TGTGCCGGCAGTTTCGCGGGCAACATTCAGTACTTC; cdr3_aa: CAGSFAGNIQYF
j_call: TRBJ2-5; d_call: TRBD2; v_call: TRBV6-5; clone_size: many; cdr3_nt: TGTGCCAGCAGTTACTCGACTAGCGGGAGTGAGACCCAGTACTTC; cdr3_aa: CASSYSTSGSETQYF
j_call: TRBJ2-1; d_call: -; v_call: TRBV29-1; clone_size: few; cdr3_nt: TGCAGCGTCTACGACCCCCAGGGGTACAATGAGCAGTTCTTC; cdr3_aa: CSVYDPQGYNEQFF
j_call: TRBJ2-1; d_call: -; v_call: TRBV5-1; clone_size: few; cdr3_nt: TGCGCCAGCAGCTTGGGATTTCGGCGTGACATCGGCCTCAATGAGCAGTTCTTC; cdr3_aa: CASSLGFRRDIGLNEQFF